This is a list of T cell receptor beta chains from one sample in a study of human T cells and chemical hapten exposure. TCRdb called the RACE reads again in MiXCR, with one record for every CDR3 protein. The table shows 75,000 to 95,000 distinct CDR3 sequences, with 11% occurring only once. The source was whole blood, collected in connection with sensitization to the hapten diphenylcyclopropenone (DPC). Receptor source: a man aged 40-49 years with alopecia areata. Some clones in this sample may be carry-over from other donors' samples. The CDR3 runs from the conserved cysteine through the conserved F or W. A D gene is named only where the DNA matches it firmly. Expanded clones are given a class, and other clones once, few, many or no size at all.

abundance	v_gene	j_gene	d_gene	CDR3nt	CDR3aa
.	TRBV30	TRBJ2-2	.	TGTGCCTGGACCGCCGGGACATTTACCGGGGAGCTGTTTTTT	CAWTAGTFTGELFF
.	TRBV29-1	TRBJ2-3	.	TGCAGCGCGGCCGAGGCGGGACCTCGGACAGATACGCAGTATTTT	CSAAEAGPRTDTQYF
.	TRBV5-5	TRBJ1-6	TRBD1	TGTGCCAGCAGCCCGGGGACAGGGGGCGGATCACCCCTCCACTTT	CASSPGTGGGSPLHF
few	TRBV4-3	TRBJ1-2	TRBD1	TGCGCCAGCAGCCAAAATCGACAGGGGGCCTATGGCTACACCTTC	CASSQNRQGAYGYTF
.	TRBV10-3	TRBJ2-3	TRBD1	TGTGCCATCAGTGCCGGGACAGGGACAGATACGCAGTATTTT	CAISAGTGTDTQYF
.	TRBV7-2	TRBJ2-5	TRBD1	TGTGCCAGCAGCTTAGTGGGACAGGGGGCACTTCAAGAGACCCAGTACTTC	CASSLVGQGALQETQYF
few	TRBV29-1	TRBJ2-2	.	TGCAGCGTTGCTGGGGGGCCGAACACCGGGGAGCTGTTTTTT	CSVAGGPNTGELFF
few	TRBV19	TRBJ2-4	.	TGTGCCACCATGGACCGGAGTATAGCCAAAAACATTCAGTACTTC	CATMDRSIAKNIQYF
many	TRBV28	TRBJ2-1	TRBD2	TGTGCCAGCAGTTTAGGGCTAGCGGGATCCTATAAGCAGTTCTTC	CASSLGLAGSYKQFF
.	TRBV6-5	TRBJ1-1	.	TGTGCCAGCAGGCCCCCGGGGCGGGAGGCTTTCTTT	CASRPPGREAFF
.	TRBV15	TRBJ2-7	.	TGTGCCACCAGCAGTCGAGGGGCGGGACGCTCCTACGAGCAGTACTTC	CATSSRGAGRSYEQYF
few	TRBV7-2	TRBJ2-3	.	TGTGCCAGCAGCGGCCGGACCCCTCGCACAGATACGCAGTATTTT	CASSGRTPRTDTQYF
few	TRBV19	TRBJ2-3	.	TGTGCCAGTAGTACAGGGGGCACAGATACGCAGTATTTT	CASSTGGTDTQYF
few	TRBV5-1	TRBJ2-3	TRBD1	TGCGCCAGCAGCCTGACAGGGGATCCCACAGATACGCAGTATTTT	CASSLTGDPTDTQYF
.	TRBV5-4	TRBJ2-1	.	TGTGCCAGCAGCTTAGGTGCCAGGGGATTCGATGAGCAGTTCTTC	CASSLGARGFDEQFF
few	TRBV6-1	TRBJ1-3	.	TGTGCCAGCAGTGAAGAGGGAACGGGAAACACCATATATTTT	CASSEEGTGNTIYF
.	TRBV10-3	TRBJ1-6	TRBD1	TGTGCCATCAGTAACCCACAGGGGACCGGATCACCCCTCCACTTT	CAISNPQGTGSPLHF
many	TRBV7-2	TRBJ1-1	.	TGTGCCAGCAGCTTATTAACAGGAGCTTGGATGAACACTGAAGCTTTCTTT	CASSLLTGAWMNTEAFF
few	TRBV30	TRBJ2-3	TRBD1	TGTGCCTGGAGTGTACCTTGGGGACAGGGGTACACAGATACGCAGTATTTT	CAWSVPWGQGYTDTQYF
.	TRBV4-3	TRBJ2-1	.	TGCGCCAGCAGCCAAGACAGGTCCTCCTACAATGAGCAGTTCTTC	CASSQDRSSYNEQFF
few	TRBV11-3	TRBJ1-1	.	TGTGCCAGCAGTTTTCGACAGCCCGACACTGAAGCTTTCTTT	CASSFRQPDTEAFF
.	TRBV9	TRBJ2-5	.	TGTGCCAGCAGCAGTAGGGACTCCCGTAGGGAGACCCAGTACTTC	CASSSRDSRRETQYF
.	TRBV29-1	TRBJ2-1	.	TGCAGCGTTGACGGAAGCTCCTACAATGAGCAGTTCTTC	CSVDGSSYNEQFF
many	TRBV6-6	TRBJ1-1	TRBD1	TGTGCCAGCTCCCCGATGACAGGGACACAGACTGAAGCTTTCTTT	CASSPMTGTQTEAFF
.	TRBV3-1	TRBJ2-5	TRBD2	TGTGCCAGCAGCCAAGGGGCGGGGGGGGAAGAGACCCAGTACTTC	CASSQGAGGEETQYF
few	TRBV20-1	TRBJ1-5	.	TGCAGTGCCACCTCAGAACTCTACAATCAGCCCCAGCATTTT	CSATSELYNQPQHF